This TCR beta chain originates from a study of metastatic and nonmetastatic thyroid tumors (TCRdb year 2020). For the study in its entirety: The researchers compared repertoires between peripheral blood samples and tumor or nodule tissue samples from patients with malignant or benign thyroid disease. The paper as a whole reports these results and caveats: In both blood and tumor samples, TCR beta diversity was reported to be significantly higher in malignant tumors than in benign nodules.

This clone was counted at least ten times. The clone's antigen remains unknown. No base quality information exists; no much larger clone differs at one position. V is cut by 6 bases and J by 1 base, and the space between the germline ends is 12 bases. The CDR3 measures 14 amino acids from cysteine to phenylalanine. Only the CDR3 DNA stays, 42 bases, in frame from base 1. Based on the germline V gene, the CDR1 and CDR2 sequences are MDHEN and SYDVKM. Library preparation used PCR. The run used an Illumina HiSeq 4000. High-throughput sequencing was used to profile the TCR beta-chain CDR3 region of every patient. Per the authors' processing: The researchers built a classifier to tell apart papillary thyroid cancer patients with distant metastasis, based on CDR3 differences among clinicopathological groups. The Shannon index was used to assess repertoire diversity, and the Morisita-Horn index was used to assess tumor-blood repertoire similarity. The public sequencing data were trimmed at Q25 with fastp and processed into clonotypes with MiXCR by TCRdb, which kept only in-frame beta chains. These V and J calls are TCRdb output, not the study's own analysis. This sample is represented by 50,000 or so clones; more than 20% of them were singletons. 3.8% of the sample is taken by the ten largest.

Before undergoing thyroid surgery, none of the patients had been given any kind of treatment. Using T-cell receptor beta sequencing, the researchers looked back retrospectively at clinical samples from patients, gathered between the early 2010s and the late 2010s. The sequence came from a male donor with papillary thyroid cancer or a benign thyroid nodule (not recorded which). Some clones in this sample may be carry-over from other donors' samples. The sequenced sample consisted of blood. The chain is made from TRBV28 and TRBJ1-1, with an unclear D gene assignment. CDR3 protein: CASSETGRNTEAFF. Here is the DNA: TGTGCCAGCAGCGAAACCGGACGGAACACTGAAGCTTTCTTT.